This record looks at one T cell receptor (beta chain) sequence and its context. The antigen is undetermined. The conserved phenylalanine or tryptophan normally closing the CDR3 is absent here, so this likely arose from a read error. The limits of the CDR3 on the DNA are not certain, so only TCRdb's listed CDR3 is given. Researchers defined stable Graves' hyperthyroidism as no ophthalmopathy progression within 18 months. Pregnant or lactating patients were excluded, as were those with uncontrolled infection or other autoimmune disease. These data originate in a study of T cells in Graves' hyperthyroidism and ophthalmopathy. Overall study results and limits: Ophthalmopathy was predicted by the model a median of about 6.5 months ahead of onset. Most thyroid clonotypes with frequency above 0.001 were detected in blood.

Amplification targeted TCR beta CDR3 regions from RNA transcripts. When the TCR CDR3 underwent first-round RT-PCR, the HTBI primer set was used. Each CDR3 protein is one row after TCRdb ran MiXCR on the multiplex PCR reads. The sample includes roughly 570,000 distinct CDR3 sequences, approximately 44% of them seen just once. CDR1 and CDR2 (germline): LNHDA, SQIVND (reference sequence). The CDR3 is 9 residues long, counting both termini. Sequences were obtained from peripheral blood or thyroid tissue (not recorded which). This chain connects TRBV19 to TRBJ1-4. The clonotype was recovered from a woman between 18 and 29 years old with Graves' hyperthyroidism. The CDR3 sequence is CASSKETLL.